This T cell receptor beta chain was found in a study of blood T cell repertoires in COVID-19. TCRdb's table, derived via immunoSEQ multiplex PCR, lists solely in-frame clones and lacks some. This sample has some 150,000 clones, with about 84% found just once. The junction had 5 bases not matched to a gene; V was cut back by 8 bases and J by 2 bases. CDR3 size: 16 residues. Germline V lookup: CDR1 LGHDT, CDR2 YNNKEL (reference sequence). Input material: peripheral blood. This TCR was recovered from a human donor in a cohort sampled during active COVID-19. The genes are TRBV3-1 (or the pseudogene TRBV3-2) and TRBJ2-6, with 11 nucleotides matching TRBD1. CDR3 nucleotides: TGTGCCAGCCGGACAGGGGGCGCAACTGGGGCCAACGTCCTGACTTTC. Translating it yields CASRTGGATGANVLTF.